This is a list of T cell receptor beta chains from one sample in a study of T cell repertoires in cytomegalovirus infection. TCRdb re-called the reads with MiXCR, one entry per CDR3 protein. The table has roughly 920,000 distinct CDR3 sequences, roughly 30% seen once. No antigen is known for these receptors. Sequences were derived from cultured CD8+ T cells from PBMCs, sampled from culture after CMV antigen stimulation. The source of these receptors is a human donor in good health (CMV status not recorded). Some clones in this sample may be carry-over from other donors' samples. The CDR3 runs from the conserved cysteine through the conserved F or W. D genes are given only for firm matches. Not all rows give a size; the values are once, few, many and, for expanded clones, a class.

V gene: TRBV6-6; D gene: -; clone size: -; J gene: TRBJ2-7; CDR3 DNA: TGTGCCAGCAGCCCTGGGGAAGAGCAGTACTTC; CDR3 protein: CASSPGEEQYF
V gene: TRBV18; D gene: -; clone size: -; J gene: TRBJ1-1; CDR3 DNA: TGTGCCAGCTCACCCTCCGCATATATTGGGATGGGGGATGAAGCTTTCTTT; CDR3 protein: CASSPSAYIGMGDEAFF
V gene: TRBV5-6; D gene: -; clone size: -; J gene: TRBJ1-6; CDR3 DNA: TGTGCCAGCAGCTTGAAGGAGGGCGGATTTAATTCACCCCTCCACTTT; CDR3 protein: CASSLKEGGFNSPLHF
V gene: TRBV7-6; D gene: -; clone size: -; J gene: TRBJ1-2; CDR3 DNA: TGTGCCAGCAGCTTAGGTACAGGAGGTCACGTCTATGGCTACACCTTC; CDR3 protein: CASSLGTGGHVYGYTF
V gene: TRBV7-2; D gene: TRBD1; clone size: -; J gene: TRBJ1-1; CDR3 DNA: TGTGCCAGCAGGGACAGGGGTGAAGCTTTCTTT; CDR3 protein: CASRDRGEAFF
V gene: TRBV2; D gene: -; clone size: -; J gene: TRBJ1-4; CDR3 DNA: TGTGCCAGCAGCGTGGACAGCGGCCTATTCGATGAAAAACTGTTTTTT; CDR3 protein: CASSVDSGLFDEKLFF
V gene: TRBV7-2; D gene: TRBD1; clone size: many; J gene: TRBJ2-5; CDR3 DNA: TGTGCCAGCAGCTTCCGGGACAGGGGGTCAAAGGAGACCCAGTACTTC; CDR3 protein: CASSFRDRGSKETQYF
V gene: TRBV7-9; D gene: TRBD2; clone size: -; J gene: TRBJ2-1; CDR3 DNA: TGTGCCAGCAGCCTCTGGCGGGGGGGCAATGAGCAGTTCTTC; CDR3 protein: CASSLWRGGNEQFF
V gene: TRBV7-4; D gene: TRBD2; clone size: -; J gene: TRBJ2-1; CDR3 DNA: TGTGCCAGCAGCTTATGGGCTAGCGGGGGGCCGGGAGCTGAGCAGTTCTTC; CDR3 protein: CASSLWASGGPGAEQFF
V gene: TRBV5-1; D gene: -; clone size: -; J gene: TRBJ1-2; CDR3 DNA: TGCGAAGAGGGTAGCGGAATCTATGGCTACACCTTC; CDR3 protein: CEEGSGIYGYTF
V gene: TRBV4-3; D gene: -; clone size: few; J gene: TRBJ1-5; CDR3 DNA: TGCGCCAGCAGCCAAGACGGCGGGGGGGATCAGCCCCAGCATTTT; CDR3 protein: CASSQDGGGDQPQHF
V gene: TRBV6-6; D gene: TRBD1; clone size: -; J gene: TRBJ1-4; CDR3 DNA: TGTGCCAGCAGTTACGAACCGGGACAGAGCTTTAATGAAAAACTGTTTTTT; CDR3 protein: CASSYEPGQSFNEKLFF
V gene: TRBV19; D gene: -; clone size: -; J gene: TRBJ1-1; CDR3 DNA: TGTGCCAGTAGCCCCCGGAATACGCAACTCCGGGACACTGAAGCTTTCTTT; CDR3 protein: CASSPRNTQLRDTEAFF
V gene: TRBV6-1; D gene: -; clone size: few; J gene: TRBJ2-3; CDR3 DNA: TGTGCCAGCAGGCGGGACAGTTCAGATACGCAGTATTTT; CDR3 protein: CASRRDSSDTQYF
V gene: TRBV7-2; D gene: -; clone size: -; J gene: TRBJ2-3; CDR3 DNA: TGTGCCAGCAGCCTCCCGGCGCGGGGGCCTAGCACAGATACGCAGTATTTT; CDR3 protein: CASSLPARGPSTDTQYF
V gene: TRBV6-5; D gene: -; clone size: -; J gene: TRBJ2-1; CDR3 DNA: TGTGCCAGCAGTTATCTCAGGGATTATGAGCAGTTCTTC; CDR3 protein: CASSYLRDYEQFF
V gene: TRBV7-9; D gene: -; clone size: -; J gene: TRBJ1-1; CDR3 DNA: TGTGCCAGCAGCTTTGGGGAACAGGGCGCTGAAGCTTTCTTT; CDR3 protein: CASSFGEQGAEAFF
V gene: TRBV15; D gene: -; clone size: -; J gene: TRBJ2-4; CDR3 DNA: TGTGCCACCAGCAGAGATGGGCAGGGATCCAAAAACATTCAGTACTTC; CDR3 protein: CATSRDGQGSKNIQYF
V gene: TRBV12-3/TRBV12-4; D gene: -; clone size: -; J gene: TRBJ1-2; CDR3 DNA: TGTGCCAGCAGTTCCCATGGACCGTCCGTCTATGGCTACACCTTC; CDR3 protein: CASSSHGPSVYGYTF
V gene: TRBV19; D gene: -; clone size: few; J gene: TRBJ1-2; CDR3 DNA: TGTGCCAGCGGGGACGGCTACACCTTC; CDR3 protein: CASGDGYTF
V gene: TRBV18; D gene: -; clone size: -; J gene: TRBJ2-3; CDR3 DNA: TGTGCCAGCTCACCACTTCGCGCCAGATCAGGGCCTACTAGCACAGATACGCAGTATTTT; CDR3 protein: CASSPLRARSGPTSTDTQYF
V gene: TRBV28; D gene: -; clone size: -; J gene: TRBJ2-2; CDR3 DNA: TGTGCCAGCAGCTTGAGACAGACCGCTACCGGGGAGCTGTTTTTT; CDR3 protein: CASSLRQTATGELFF
V gene: TRBV19; D gene: TRBD2; clone size: few; J gene: TRBJ2-1; CDR3 DNA: TGTGCCAGTAGTGGGACTAGCAGCAATGAGCAGTTCTTC; CDR3 protein: CASSGTSSNEQFF
V gene: TRBV7-2; D gene: TRBD2; clone size: few; J gene: TRBJ2-2; CDR3 DNA: TGTGCCAGCAGCTTCGGCACGGGAGGGGTTAGGGAGGAGCTGTTTTTT; CDR3 protein: CASSFGTGGVREELFF
V gene: TRBV4-3; D gene: -; clone size: -; J gene: TRBJ2-7; CDR3 DNA: TGCGCCAGCAGCCAACGGGGATATGCCACCTACGAGCAGTACTTC; CDR3 protein: CASSQRGYATYEQYF
V gene: TRBV6-1; D gene: -; clone size: -; J gene: TRBJ1-5; CDR3 DNA: TGTGCCAGCTTCCCTCAGGGACTACCTGATAGCAATCAGCCCCAGCATTTT; CDR3 protein: CASFPQGLPDSNQPQHF
V gene: TRBV12-5; D gene: TRBD2; clone size: -; J gene: TRBJ2-1; CDR3 DNA: TGTGCTAGTGCTTTAGTACTAGCGGGATCCGAGAATGAGCAGTTCTTC; CDR3 protein: CASALVLAGSENEQFF
V gene: TRBV6-5; D gene: -; clone size: -; J gene: TRBJ2-6; CDR3 DNA: TGTGCCAGCAGTTACGGCCGTCCCTCTGGGACCAACGTCCTGACTTTC; CDR3 protein: CASSYGRPSGTNVLTF
V gene: TRBV6-1; D gene: -; clone size: -; J gene: TRBJ2-5; CDR3 DNA: TGTGCCAGCAGTGATTACGGGGGGCTCGGCGAGACCCAGTACTTC; CDR3 protein: CASSDYGGLGETQYF
V gene: TRBV6-2/TRBV6-3; D gene: TRBD2; clone size: -; J gene: TRBJ2-5; CDR3 DNA: TGTGCCAGCAGGCCCGATCGACTAGCAGGAAAGACCCAGTACTTC; CDR3 protein: CASRPDRLAGKTQYF
V gene: TRBV6-1; D gene: TRBD2; clone size: -; J gene: TRBJ2-3; CDR3 DNA: TGTGCCAGCAGTGAAGAGACTAGCGGCCTTCTGATCACAGATACGCAGTATTTT; CDR3 protein: CASSEETSGLLITDTQYF
V gene: TRBV5-8; D gene: TRBD1; clone size: -; J gene: TRBJ1-2; CDR3 DNA: TGTGCCAGCAGCCAGGGACAGTTCGGGGACTATGGCTACACCTTC; CDR3 protein: CASSQGQFGDYGYTF
V gene: TRBV10-3; D gene: -; clone size: -; J gene: TRBJ2-2; CDR3 DNA: TGTGCCCTTCAGTGGCGGTCCGGGGAGCTGTTTTTT; CDR3 protein: CALQWRSGELFF
V gene: TRBV11-2; D gene: -; clone size: -; J gene: TRBJ2-2; CDR3 DNA: TGTGCCAGCAGCTTAGTCTCCGGGGGAACGAACACCGGGGAGCTGTTTTTT; CDR3 protein: CASSLVSGGTNTGELFF
V gene: TRBV3-1; D gene: TRBD1; clone size: few; J gene: TRBJ1-1; CDR3 DNA: TGTGCCAGCAGCCAGTACCGGGACAGGGCGTGGGGGACTGAAGCTTTCTTT; CDR3 protein: CASSQYRDRAWGTEAFF
V gene: TRBV12-3/TRBV12-4; D gene: -; clone size: few; J gene: TRBJ2-1; CDR3 DNA: TGTGCCAGCATTGGTTCAGGGGCGACAAGCTCCTACAATGAGCAGTTCTTC; CDR3 protein: CASIGSGATSSYNEQFF
V gene: TRBV6-5; D gene: -; clone size: -; J gene: TRBJ2-7; CDR3 DNA: TGTGCCAGCAGTTACTCGCCCGGGGGCTCCTACGAGCAGTACTTC; CDR3 protein: CASSYSPGGSYEQYF
V gene: TRBV3-1; D gene: -; clone size: -; J gene: TRBJ1-2; CDR3 DNA: TGTGCCAGCAGCCAAGGTCCGACGACGGATGTTGGCTACACCTTC; CDR3 protein: CASSQGPTTDVGYTF
V gene: TRBV4-3; D gene: -; clone size: -; J gene: TRBJ1-6; CDR3 DNA: TGCGCCAGCAGCCAGACCAGGGAAGGGAATTCACCCCTCCACTTT; CDR3 protein: CASSQTREGNSPLHF
V gene: TRBV12-3/TRBV12-4; D gene: TRBD2; clone size: many; J gene: TRBJ2-1; CDR3 DNA: TGTGCCAGCAGTTCCCCCTTTGAGACTAGCGGGTCTTTCAATGAGCAGTTCTTC; CDR3 protein: CASSSPFETSGSFNEQFF
V gene: TRBV7-2; D gene: TRBD2; clone size: many; J gene: TRBJ2-1; CDR3 DNA: TGTGCCAGCAGCTTAATAAGTGCTGCGGGGGGAGGGAATGAGCAGTTCTTC; CDR3 protein: CASSLISAAGGGNEQFF
V gene: TRBV7-8; D gene: -; clone size: once; J gene: TRBJ2-1; CDR3 DNA: TGTGCCAGCAGCCCCGATGGGCCGCTTACTTTCGACAATGAGCAGTTCTTC; CDR3 protein: CASSPDGPLTFDNEQFF
V gene: TRBV27; D gene: TRBD1; clone size: -; J gene: TRBJ1-2; CDR3 DNA: TGTGCCAGCAGATCCACCCCAGGGGGCGTGGGTGGCTACACCTTC; CDR3 protein: CASRSTPGGVGGYTF
V gene: TRBV7-3; D gene: TRBD2; clone size: -; J gene: TRBJ2-2; CDR3 DNA: TGTGCCAGCAGCTTACCGACCCTGGGGGGGATGCTACCCGGGGAGCTGTTTTTT; CDR3 protein: CASSLPTLGGMLPGELFF
V gene: TRBV7-3; D gene: -; clone size: many; J gene: TRBJ2-2; CDR3 DNA: TGTGCCAGCAGCCCTCGAGGGACGGACGACACCGGGGAGCTGTTTTTT; CDR3 protein: CASSPRGTDDTGELFF
V gene: TRBV19; D gene: TRBD2; clone size: -; J gene: TRBJ2-1; CDR3 DNA: TGTGCCAGTGGGGGCGGGGGGCACAATGAGCAGTTCTTC; CDR3 protein: CASGGGGHNEQFF
V gene: TRBV6-5; D gene: -; clone size: -; J gene: TRBJ1-1; CDR3 DNA: TGTGCCAGCAGTCTAAGGGGGGCGCCTGACACTGAAGCTTTCTTT; CDR3 protein: CASSLRGAPDTEAFF
V gene: TRBV7-6; D gene: -; clone size: few; J gene: TRBJ2-2; CDR3 DNA: TGTGCCAGCAGCCTCCCCCGGGACACTCCGAACACCGGGGAGCTGTTTTTT; CDR3 protein: CASSLPRDTPNTGELFF
V gene: TRBV7-7; D gene: TRBD2; clone size: few; J gene: TRBJ2-7; CDR3 DNA: TGTGCTAGCAGCCCTTTGCTAGCGGGGGGGAACGAGCAGTACTTC; CDR3 protein: CASSPLLAGGNEQYF
V gene: TRBV13; D gene: -; clone size: -; J gene: TRBJ1-2; CDR3 DNA: TGTGCCAGCAGCACGATACAGGGACCGCACTATGGCTACACCTTC; CDR3 protein: CASSTIQGPHYGYTF
V gene: TRBV5-1; D gene: -; clone size: few; J gene: TRBJ2-3; CDR3 DNA: TGCGCCTGCGGTGGGGAGAGCACAGATACGCAGTATTTT; CDR3 protein: CACGGESTDTQYF
V gene: TRBV9; D gene: -; clone size: -; J gene: TRBJ2-1; CDR3 DNA: TGTGCCAGCAGCGTAGCTACGGGAGCAGTGACAGGGTCCTACAATGAGCAGTTCTTC; CDR3 protein: CASSVATGAVTGSYNEQFF
V gene: TRBV7-4; D gene: -; clone size: -; J gene: TRBJ1-2; CDR3 DNA: TGTGCCAGCAGCGTTTACCCCGACGGTAACGGCTACACCTTC; CDR3 protein: CASSVYPDGNGYTF
V gene: TRBV6-6; D gene: -; clone size: few; J gene: TRBJ1-2; CDR3 DNA: TGTGCCAGCAGAGTCCCCGGGGGAATAATCTATGGCTACACCTTC; CDR3 protein: CASRVPGGIIYGYTF
V gene: TRBV7-9; D gene: -; clone size: many; J gene: TRBJ2-7; CDR3 DNA: TGTGCCAGCAGCACTCCGGGACTCTTTAACTACGAGCAGTACTTC; CDR3 protein: CASSTPGLFNYEQYF
V gene: TRBV12-3/TRBV12-4; D gene: -; clone size: -; J gene: TRBJ2-1; CDR3 DNA: TGTGCCAGCAGTTTAAGGGGAGGGGGCCAGGGGTCTGAGCAGTTCTTC; CDR3 protein: CASSLRGGGQGSEQFF
V gene: TRBV6-1; D gene: -; clone size: -; J gene: TRBJ2-4; CDR3 DNA: TGTGCCAGCAGTGAAGGTCGGGGAAGGGGGGACATTCAGTACTTC; CDR3 protein: CASSEGRGRGDIQYF
V gene: TRBV3-1; D gene: -; clone size: -; J gene: TRBJ1-1; CDR3 DNA: TGTGCCAGCAGCCAAGCGGGGGCGGACACTGAAGCTTTCTTT; CDR3 protein: CASSQAGADTEAFF
V gene: TRBV7-6; D gene: -; clone size: few; J gene: TRBJ2-1; CDR3 DNA: TGTGCCAGCAGCTTAGAGCACAGCAGAGGAGATGAGCAGTTCTTC; CDR3 protein: CASSLEHSRGDEQFF
V gene: TRBV12-3/TRBV12-4; D gene: -; clone size: many; J gene: TRBJ2-1; CDR3 DNA: TGTGCCAGCAGACATTACAATGAGCAGTTCTTC; CDR3 protein: CASRHYNEQFF